This T cell receptor beta chain was found in a study of blood T cell repertoires in COVID-19 (dated by TCRdb to the early 2020s). Concerning the study at large: Samples covering the acute and convalescent phases of COVID-19 were provided by collaborators in the United States, Italy and Spain. Where HLA class I and class II types were available, the types were taken from metadata supplied by the sample provider, not from assay-based typing. A freely available public database, intended as a resource for researchers studying the immune response to SARS-CoV-2, is where the repertoires were released. Samples were obtained from the ongoing ImmuneRACE study (first 160 participants) and from 1,254 subjects provided by 6 global collaborators. The dataset comprised deeply sampled blood TCRbeta repertoires from subjects exposed to, actively infected with, or recovered from COVID-19. The prospective study material was composed of cDNA or gDNA derived from T cells, B-cell-depleted T cells, or PBMCs. The sample metadata nearly always contained a de-identified subject ID, COVID-19 status, age in years and sex. Overall study outcomes, separate from this receptor: How much clinical and demographic metadata was included differed by source and by participant, and the metadata was provided uncurated.

TCRbeta CDR3 regions were amplified from genomic DNA using the immunoSEQ Assay, a bias-controlled multiplex PCR. Per the original workflow: The number of nucleated cells in each sample was estimated by amplification of reference gene primers within the assay. Sequence reads were collapsed and filtered to measure the absolute abundance of every unique TCRbeta CDR3 rearrangement. For each sample, productive Simpson clonality was calculated as the square root of Simpson's diversity index across productive rearrangements. In TCRdb, the immuneACCESS table is reduced to in-frame sequences with V and J assigned. These tables do not hold every clone; where another copy was compared, an unresolved V gene accounts for under half, and the others remain unexplained. V and J calls and clone size are copied from that table; D and trimming were computed from the DNA. The sample table shows under 200,000 clones, and around four fifths are seen once. About 7% of the sample belongs to the ten largest clones.

The germline V and J ends show losses of 4 bases and 5 bases respectively, and no gene match explains 13 bases of the junction. The cysteine opens and the phenylalanine closes a CDR3 of 16 amino acids. The only DNA kept is the CDR3, 48 bases in frame from the first base. For CDR1 and CDR2, the germline V gene lists SGHRS and YFSETQ. In its sample, this clone was seen once. No antigen is known for it. No per-base quality is available; no much larger clone lies one base away. Whole blood was collected in K2EDTA tubes by collaborating institutions according to the institutions' own protocols. For TCRbeta analysis, collaborators shipped samples as frozen whole blood, isolated PBMCs, or DNA extracted from either of those sample types.

The chain was built from TRBV5-1 and TRBJ1-1; TRBD1 fits 8 bases in the junction. Sequenced material: peripheral blood. This receptor was taken from a man between 65 and 80 years old with active or convalescent COVID-19. The CDR3 reads as follows: CASSSQTGAAGTEAFF. The DNA is TGCGCCAGCAGCAGCCAGACAGGGGCGGCGGGTACTGAAGCTTTCTTT. The CDR3 plus the reference TRBV5-1 and TRBJ1-1 genes for the other parts give the full variable domain: KAGVTQTPRYLIKTRGQQVTLSCSPISGHRSVSWYQQTPGQGLQFLFEYFSETQRNKGNFPGRFSGRQFSNSRSEMNVSTLELGDSALYLCASSSQTGAAGTEAFFGQGTRLTVV.